These 10 T cell receptor beta chains came from one sample sequenced in a study of cytomegalovirus exposure and HLA in healthy donors. PCR primers comprised 60 Vbeta and 13 Jbeta primers. Libraries were prepared by immunoSEQ multiplex PCR; TCRdb keeps only in-frame clonotypes and omits some of them. The table records about 140,000 clones, 82% of them present only once. Sequencing was done on a sample of PBMCs. The receptor set was obtained from a man aged 25 to 45 in good health and CMV-seropositive.

A few counts support this clone. The V gene is TRBV18, the J gene TRBJ1-4, with D hard to call. Germline lookup yields CDR1 KGHSH and CDR2 LQKENI. V lost 3 bases, J lost 8 bases, and 13 bases lay in between. The CDR3 length is 14 residues. CDR3 residues: CASSPREENEKLFF. In DNA, the CDR3 is TGTGCCAGCTCACCCCGGGAAGAGAACGAAAAACTGTTTTTT.

To note about this clone: This CDR3 is also generated by other DNA sequences in the sample. The V call is TRBV6-1, the J call TRBJ1-1; D might be TRBD1 (5 bases). V lost 5 bases, J lost 7 bases, and 20 bases lay in between. Germline V lookup: CDR1 MNHNS, CDR2 SASEGT. The CDR3 length is 15 residues. DNA for the CDR3: TGTGCCAGCAGTCAAGGGGCAGGTGGAAATCATGAAGCTTTCTTT. Its translation: CASSQGAGGNHEAFF.

The chain carries TRBV28 and TRBJ2-1; 9 bases are shared with TRBD2. Germline-derived CDR1 and CDR2 are MDHEN and SYDVKM. The V segment lost 3 bases and the J segment 4 bases; nucleotides outside the gene matches: 7. The CDR3 is made up of 16 amino acids. The CDR3 nucleotides read TGTGCCAGCAGTTTGATTACTAGCGGGCCGTACAATGAGCAGTTCTTC. Translated: CASSLITSGPYNEQFF.

This chain joins TRBV15 and TRBJ2-3; 8 bases are shared with TRBD2. V was pared by 3 bases and J by 0 bases, with 5 bases of the junction left unmatched. In germline, CDR1 is LNHNV, CDR2 YYDKDF (reference sequence). CDR3 size: 16 residues. The CDR3 spells CATSRRSGASTDTQYF. CDR3 bases: TGTGCCACCAGCAGGCGTAGCGGGGCTAGCACAGATACGCAGTATTTT.

The chain couples TRBV6-1 to TRBJ2-5; TRBD1 is a possible D gene (5 bases). Germline V CDR1 and CDR2: MNHNS, SASEGT. Trimming pared 2 bases from V and 7 bases from J, leaving 11 bases between. CDR3 length: 13 residues. CDR3 sequence reads: CASSEIGQGTQYF. In nucleotides, the CDR3 is TGTGCCAGCAGTGAAATTGGGCAGGGGACCCAGTACTTC.

The chain is built from TRBV28 and TRBJ2-5, with 14 bases lining up with TRBD2. This CDR3 contains 15 residues. The V and J ends lost 6 bases and 3 bases, in that order; junction bases with no gene match: 3. Germline-derived CDR1 and CDR2 are MDHEN and SYDVKM. The CDR3 DNA reads TGTGCCAGCAGCTCGGGACTAGCGGGGGAAGAGACCCAGTACTTC. This encodes CASSSGLAGEETQYF.

Notes on this clone: Other DNA sequences in the same sample also yield this CDR3. The chain is built from TRBV7-6 and TRBJ2-5, with 10 bases lining up with TRBD2. V shed 4 bases, J shed 1 base, and the junction held 3 bases outside the gene matches. The germline V gene encodes CDR1 SGHVS and CDR2 FNYEAQ. The CDR3 contains 15 residues. This chain's CDR3 is CASSSRTSGQETQYF. The CDR3 DNA reads TGTGCCAGCAGCTCCCGGACTAGCGGCCAAGAGACCCAGTACTTC.

This chain joins TRBV2 and TRBJ1-3; D call uncertain. Per germline, CDR1 SNHLY and CDR2 FYNNEI. V dropped 5 bases and J dropped 4 bases, with 9 bases sitting between them. The CDR3 runs 13 residues. The CDR3 spells CASSPTSGNTIYF. The CDR3 DNA sequence: TGTGCCAGCAGTCCTACCTCCGGAAACACCATATATTTT.

This chain joins TRBV21-1 and TRBJ1-1; TRBD1 is taken as the D call from the table, unchecked against the DNA. TRBV21-1 is described as a pseudogene. The CDR3 sequence is 17 residues long. The CDR3 is CASSKVRTGEEDTEAFF. The CDR3 nucleotides are TGTGCCAGCAGCAAAGTTAGGACAGGGGAGGAGGACACTGAAGCTTTCTTT.

This clone was observed once. This sequence joins TRBV28 and TRBJ1-1, with D maybe TRBD1 (6 bases). CDR1 MDHEN and CDR2 SYDVKM come from the germline V gene. The CDR3 consists of 16 residues. Trimming took off 5 bases at V and 5 bases at J, with 21 bases between the two ends. The DNA for the CDR3 is TGTGCCAGCAGTACCATCACCGGGGGCGGGAGGACTGAAGCTTTCTTT. Its protein product is CASSTITGGGRTEAFF.